Sequencing of this T cell receptor (beta chain) was carried out in a study of T cell responses to AZD1222 COVID-19 vaccine. Whole-study findings and limits: The donors showed a predominance of white British ancestry and of females, with possible underestimation of clonal diversity. Vaccination with two AZD1222 doses was followed by a rise in Spike-specific TCR breadth and depth.

Points on this clone: What it binds is unknown.

Clones were sequenced by immunoSEQ multiplex PCR, and TCRdb holds only the in-frame ones, with some missing. The table lists about 110,000 clones, about 92% of them singletons. The ends lost 6 bases at V and 7 bases at J; junction bases unmatched: 8. The CDR3 extends over 14 amino acids. Germline lookup yields CDR1 LNHDA and CDR2 SQIVND (reference sequence). Second doses were pooled across both intervals (about 4 or about 12 weeks). This specimen was peripheral blood, taken 28 days after the second AZD1222 dose. The genes are TRBV19 and TRBJ2-5; 10 positions agree with TRBD2. This TCR was recovered from an adult who received the AZD1222 COVID-19 vaccine. CDR3 bases: TGTGCCAGTAGCCTCGGACTAGCGGACGGGACCCAGTACTTC. Translating gives CASSLGLADGTQYF.